This T cell receptor beta chain appears in the sequencing data of a study of blood T cell repertoires in COVID-19. Study as a whole: Some COVID-19 samples were acute and others convalescent; all came from the United States, Italy and Spain. T cells, B-cell-depleted T cells, or PBMCs provided the cDNA or gDNA that served as material.

The CDR3 totals 14 residues. Germline lookup yields CDR1 KGHSH and CDR2 LQKENI. In the authors' methods: Amplification from reference gene primers served as the basis for estimated nucleated cell counts. The data were produced by immunoSEQ multiplex PCR, yet TCRdb's version contains in-frame clones alone and is incomplete. That table furnishes V, J and clone size, whereas the DNA furnished D and trimming. The repertoire includes around 200,000 clones, roughly 88% of them detected once, and over 2.5% sits in the top ten. Concerning this clone: A read error may account for a junction end that differs from germline.

Sequencing input: peripheral blood. V is TRBV18 and J is TRBJ1-6; 9 bases align to TRBD1. The TCR originated in a man aged 55-75 years with acute or convalescent COVID-19. CDR3 coding DNA: TGTGCCAGCCCACCACAGGGGGCAGATTCACCCCTCCACTTT. Its protein is CASPPQGADSPLHF.